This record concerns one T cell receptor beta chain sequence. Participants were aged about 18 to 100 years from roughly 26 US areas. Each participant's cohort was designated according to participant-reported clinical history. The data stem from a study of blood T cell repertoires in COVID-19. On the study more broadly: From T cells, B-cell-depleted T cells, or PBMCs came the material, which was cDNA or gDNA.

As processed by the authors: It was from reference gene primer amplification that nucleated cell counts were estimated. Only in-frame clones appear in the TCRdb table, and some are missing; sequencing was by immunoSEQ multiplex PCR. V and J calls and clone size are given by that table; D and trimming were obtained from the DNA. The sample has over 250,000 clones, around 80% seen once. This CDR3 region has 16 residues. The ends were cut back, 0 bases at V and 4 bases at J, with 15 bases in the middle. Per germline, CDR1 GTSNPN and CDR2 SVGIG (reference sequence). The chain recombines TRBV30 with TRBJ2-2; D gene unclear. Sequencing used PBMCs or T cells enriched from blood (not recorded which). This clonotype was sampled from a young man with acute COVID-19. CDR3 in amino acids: CAWSVGPATTTGELFF. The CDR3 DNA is TGTGCCTGGAGTGTAGGCCCAGCGACGACCACCGGGGAGCTGTTTTTT.